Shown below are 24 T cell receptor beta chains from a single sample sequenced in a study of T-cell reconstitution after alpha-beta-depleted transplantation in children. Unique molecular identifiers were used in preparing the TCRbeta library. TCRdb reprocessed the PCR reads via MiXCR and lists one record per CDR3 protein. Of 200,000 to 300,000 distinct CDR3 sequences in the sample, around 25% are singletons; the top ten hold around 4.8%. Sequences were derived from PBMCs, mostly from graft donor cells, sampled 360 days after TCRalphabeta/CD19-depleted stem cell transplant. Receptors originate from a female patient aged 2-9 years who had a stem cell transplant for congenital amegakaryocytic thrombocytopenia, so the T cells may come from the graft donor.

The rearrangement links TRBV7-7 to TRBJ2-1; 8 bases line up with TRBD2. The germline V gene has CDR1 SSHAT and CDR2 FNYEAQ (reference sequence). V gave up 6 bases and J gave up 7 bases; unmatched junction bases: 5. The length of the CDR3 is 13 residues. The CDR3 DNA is TGTGCCAGCAGTCGAGGACTAGCAAATGAGCAGTTCTTC. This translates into CASSRGLANEQFF. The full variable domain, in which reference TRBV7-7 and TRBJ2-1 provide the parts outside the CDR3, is GAGVSQSPRYKVTKRGQDVTLRCDPISSHATLYWYQQALGQGPEFLTYFNYEAQPDKSGLPSDRFSAERPEGSISTLTIQRTEQRDSAMYRCASSRGLANEQFFGPGTRLTVL.

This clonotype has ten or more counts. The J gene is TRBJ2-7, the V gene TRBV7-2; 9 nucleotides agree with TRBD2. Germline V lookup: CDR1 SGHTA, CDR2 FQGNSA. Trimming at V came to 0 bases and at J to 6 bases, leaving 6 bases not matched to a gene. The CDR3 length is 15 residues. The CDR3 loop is CASSLASGRISEQYF. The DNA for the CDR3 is TGTGCCAGCAGCTTAGCTAGCGGGAGAATCTCCGAGCAGTACTTC. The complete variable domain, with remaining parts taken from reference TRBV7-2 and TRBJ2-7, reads GAGVSQSPSNKVTEKGKDVELRCDPISGHTALYWYRQSLGQGLEFLIYFQGNSAPDKSGLPSDRFSAERTGGSVSTLTIQRTQQEDSAVYLCASSLASGRISEQYFGPGTRLTVT.

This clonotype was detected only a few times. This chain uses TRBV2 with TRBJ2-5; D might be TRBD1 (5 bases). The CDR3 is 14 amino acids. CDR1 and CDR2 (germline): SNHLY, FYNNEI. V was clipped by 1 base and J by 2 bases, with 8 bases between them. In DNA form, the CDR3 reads TGTGCCAGCAGTGAAGTGACAGCACAAGAGACCCAGTACTTC. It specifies CASSEVTAQETQYF.

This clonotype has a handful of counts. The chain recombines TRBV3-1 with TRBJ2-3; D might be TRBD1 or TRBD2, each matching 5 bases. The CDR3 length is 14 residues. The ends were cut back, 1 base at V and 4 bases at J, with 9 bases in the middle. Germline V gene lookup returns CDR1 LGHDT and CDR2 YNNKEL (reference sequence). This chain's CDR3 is CASSQVGVSDTQYF. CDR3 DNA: TGTGCCAGCAGCCAAGTGGGGGTTTCAGATACGCAGTATTTT.

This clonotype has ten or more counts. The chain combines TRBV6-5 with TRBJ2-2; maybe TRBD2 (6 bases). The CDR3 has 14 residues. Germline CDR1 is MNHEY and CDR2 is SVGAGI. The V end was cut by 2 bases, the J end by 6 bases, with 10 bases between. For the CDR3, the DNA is TGTGCCAGCAGTTACGGAGGGTTTGCCGGGGAGCTGTTTTTT. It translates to CASSYGGFAGELFF.

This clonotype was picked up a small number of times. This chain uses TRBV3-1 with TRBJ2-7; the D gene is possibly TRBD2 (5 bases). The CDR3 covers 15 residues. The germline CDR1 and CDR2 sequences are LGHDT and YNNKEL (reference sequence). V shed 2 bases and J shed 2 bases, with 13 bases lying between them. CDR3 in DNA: TGTGCCAGCAGCCAATACGCGGGCGCCACCTACGAGCAGTACTTC. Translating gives CASSQYAGATYEQYF.

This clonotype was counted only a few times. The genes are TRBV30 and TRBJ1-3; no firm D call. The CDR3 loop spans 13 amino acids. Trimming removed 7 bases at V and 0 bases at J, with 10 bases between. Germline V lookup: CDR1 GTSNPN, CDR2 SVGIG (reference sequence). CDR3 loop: CALSVSSGNTIYF. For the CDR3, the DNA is TGTGCCTTATCAGTAAGCTCTGGAAACACCATATATTTT.

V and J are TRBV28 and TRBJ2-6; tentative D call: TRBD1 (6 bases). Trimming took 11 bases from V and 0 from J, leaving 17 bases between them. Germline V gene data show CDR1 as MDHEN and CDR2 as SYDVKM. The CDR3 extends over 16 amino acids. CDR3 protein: CAVSGALSSGANVLTF. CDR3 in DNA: TGTGCCGTATCAGGGGCTCTGTCCTCTGGGGCCAACGTCCTGACTTTC.

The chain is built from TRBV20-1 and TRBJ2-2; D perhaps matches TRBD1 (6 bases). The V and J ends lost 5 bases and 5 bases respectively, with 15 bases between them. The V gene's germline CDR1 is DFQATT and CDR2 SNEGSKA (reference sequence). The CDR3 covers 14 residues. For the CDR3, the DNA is TGCAGTGCTCAGGACAGAATTCGGACCGGGGAGCTGTTTTTT. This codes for CSAQDRIRTGELFF.

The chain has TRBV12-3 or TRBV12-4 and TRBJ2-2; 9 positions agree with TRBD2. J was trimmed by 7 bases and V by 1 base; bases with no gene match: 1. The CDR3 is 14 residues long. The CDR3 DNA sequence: TGTGCCAGCAGTTTAGGACTAGCGGTCGGGGAGCTGTTTTTT. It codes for CASSLGLAVGELFF.

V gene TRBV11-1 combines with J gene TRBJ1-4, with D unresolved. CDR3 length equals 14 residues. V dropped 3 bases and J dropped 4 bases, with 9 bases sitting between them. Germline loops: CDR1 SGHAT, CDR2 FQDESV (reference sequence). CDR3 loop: CASSFSGFNEKLFF. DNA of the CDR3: TGTGCCAGCAGCTTCTCGGGTTTTAATGAAAAACTGTTTTTT.

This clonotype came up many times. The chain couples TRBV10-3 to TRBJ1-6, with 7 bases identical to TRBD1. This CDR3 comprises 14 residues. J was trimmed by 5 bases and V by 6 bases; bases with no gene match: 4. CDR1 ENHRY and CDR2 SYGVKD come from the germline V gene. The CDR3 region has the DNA TGTGCCATCAGCCGGGGACAGAATAATTCACCCCTCCACTTT. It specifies CAISRGQNNSPLHF.

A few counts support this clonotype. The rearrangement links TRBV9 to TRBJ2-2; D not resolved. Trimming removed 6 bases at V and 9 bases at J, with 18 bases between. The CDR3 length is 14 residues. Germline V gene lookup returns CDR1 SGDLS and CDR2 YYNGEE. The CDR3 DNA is TGTGCCAGCACCATAGGTCTCGACACGTGGGAGCTGTTTTTT. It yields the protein CASTIGLDTWELFF.

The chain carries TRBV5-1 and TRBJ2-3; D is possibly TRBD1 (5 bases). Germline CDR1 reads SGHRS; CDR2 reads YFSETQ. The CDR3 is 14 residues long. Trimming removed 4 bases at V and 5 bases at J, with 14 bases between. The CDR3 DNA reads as TGCGCCAGCAGCCCACAGGCTTCATTAGATACGCAGTATTTT. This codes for CASSPQASLDTQYF.

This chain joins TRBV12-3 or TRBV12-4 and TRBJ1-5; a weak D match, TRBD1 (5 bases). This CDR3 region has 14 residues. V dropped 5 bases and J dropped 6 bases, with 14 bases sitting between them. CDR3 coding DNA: TGTGCCAGCAGTCCTGGGGCCGGCCCTCAGCCCCAGCATTTT. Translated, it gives CASSPGAGPQPQHF.

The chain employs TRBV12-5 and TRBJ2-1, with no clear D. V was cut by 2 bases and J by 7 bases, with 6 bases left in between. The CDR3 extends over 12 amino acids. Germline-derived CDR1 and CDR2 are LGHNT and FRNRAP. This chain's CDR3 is CASGLFRNEQFF. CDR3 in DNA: TGTGCTAGTGGTTTGTTCAGGAATGAGCAGTTCTTC.

DNA of the CDR3: TGCAGTGCTCAAATCCCCGGAGATGGGCAGTTCTTC. This encodes CSAQIPGDGQFF. The rearrangement joins TRBV20-1 to TRBJ2-1; no reliable D call. The V and J ends lost 5 bases and 12 bases respectively, with 17 bases between them. The CDR3 extends over 12 amino acids. Germline loops: CDR1 DFQATT, CDR2 SNEGSKA (reference sequence).

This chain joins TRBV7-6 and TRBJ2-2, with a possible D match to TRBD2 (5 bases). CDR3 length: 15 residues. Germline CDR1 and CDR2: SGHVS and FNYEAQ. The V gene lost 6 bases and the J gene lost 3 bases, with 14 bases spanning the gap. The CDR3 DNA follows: TGTGCCAGCAGTTTACTAGGGCGAGACACCGGGGAGCTGTTTTTT. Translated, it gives CASSLLGRDTGELFF.

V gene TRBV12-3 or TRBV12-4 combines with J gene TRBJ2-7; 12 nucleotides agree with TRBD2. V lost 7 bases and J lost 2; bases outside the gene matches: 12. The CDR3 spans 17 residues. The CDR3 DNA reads TGTGCCAGCATGACTAGCGGGGGAAAGAGAAACCCCTACGAGCAGTACTTC. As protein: CASMTSGGKRNPYEQYF.

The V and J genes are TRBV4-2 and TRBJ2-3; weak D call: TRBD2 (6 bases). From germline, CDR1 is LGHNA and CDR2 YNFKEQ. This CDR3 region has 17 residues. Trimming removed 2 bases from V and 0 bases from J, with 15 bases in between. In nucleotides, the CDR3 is TGTGCCAGCAGCCAACTTAGCGCGGGAACTAGCACAGATACGCAGTATTTT. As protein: CASSQLSAGTSTDTQYF.

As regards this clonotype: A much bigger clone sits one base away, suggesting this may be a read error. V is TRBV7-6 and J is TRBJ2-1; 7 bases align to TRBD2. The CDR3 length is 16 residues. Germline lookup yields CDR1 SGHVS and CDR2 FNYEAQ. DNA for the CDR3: TGTGCCAGAAGCTTAGCGGGTTCGAGCTCCTACAATGAGCAGTTCTTC. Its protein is CARSLAGSSSYNEQFF.

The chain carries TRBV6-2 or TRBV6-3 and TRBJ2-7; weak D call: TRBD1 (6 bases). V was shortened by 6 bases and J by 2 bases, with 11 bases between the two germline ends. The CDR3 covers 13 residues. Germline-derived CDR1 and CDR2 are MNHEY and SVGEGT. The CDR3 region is CASRNGQPYEQYF. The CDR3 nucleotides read TGTGCCAGCAGGAACGGACAGCCCTACGAGCAGTACTTC.

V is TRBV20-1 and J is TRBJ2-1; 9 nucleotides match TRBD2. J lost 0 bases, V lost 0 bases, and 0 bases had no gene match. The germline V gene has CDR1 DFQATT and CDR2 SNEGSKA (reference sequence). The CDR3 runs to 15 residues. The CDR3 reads CSARDSGSSYNEQFF. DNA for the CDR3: TGCAGTGCTAGAGATAGCGGGAGCTCCTACAATGAGCAGTTCTTC.

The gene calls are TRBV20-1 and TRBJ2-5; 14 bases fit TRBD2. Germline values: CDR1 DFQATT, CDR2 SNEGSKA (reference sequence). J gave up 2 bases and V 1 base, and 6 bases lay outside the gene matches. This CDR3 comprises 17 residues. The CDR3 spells CSARGGLAGAGQETQYF. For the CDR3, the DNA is TGCAGTGCTAGAGGGGGACTAGCGGGAGCGGGACAAGAGACCCAGTACTTC.